Listed below are T cell receptor beta chains from one sample, sequenced in a study of shared clonotypes between healthy human individuals. Clones were sequenced by immunoSEQ multiplex PCR, and TCRdb holds only the in-frame ones, with some missing. Seen here are approximately 500,000 clones, 90% to 97% observed once, and the top ten hold 0.06%. Sample: naive CD4+ T cells sorted from blood. Receptor source: a woman aged 30 to 39 in good health. The conserved cysteine and the conserved F or W are not part of the CDR3 here. D genes are given only for firm matches.

CDR3 protein: ASSLSEGWVEKLF
V gene: TRBV5-6
D gene: NA

CDR3 protein: ATGGTAPYNEQF
V gene: TRBV28
D gene: NA

CDR3 protein: ASSLTGYEQY
V gene: TRBV5-1
D gene: NA

CDR3 protein: ASRGRELF
V gene: TRBV28
D gene: NA

CDR3 protein: AIRDRTSASEQF
V gene: TRBV10-3
D gene: TRBD2

CDR3 protein: ASSLVPSSGANVLT
V gene: TRBV18
D gene: NA

CDR3 protein: ASSWSLAGGPTETQY
V gene: TRBV11-2
D gene: TRBD2

CDR3 protein: ASSYAGTSTDTQY
V gene: TRBV6-6
D gene: NA

CDR3 protein: ASSTARGNQPQH
V gene: TRBV7-8
D gene: NA

CDR3 protein: ATSLRDGAVQKLF
V gene: TRBV15
D gene: NA

CDR3 protein: ASSTPPGRRNEKLF
V gene: TRBV28
D gene: NA

CDR3 protein: ASSPSSEQY
V gene: TRBV7-9
D gene: NA

CDR3 protein: ASSLGHRGSAYEQY
V gene: TRBV7-9
D gene: TRBD1

CDR3 protein: ARSSTYEQY
V gene: TRBV6-5
D gene: NA

CDR3 protein: ASSSTAGVGSPLH
V gene: TRBV11-2
D gene: NA

CDR3 protein: ASSLGSNQPQH
V gene: TRBV5-4
D gene: NA

CDR3 protein: ASSLDGYGYT
V gene: TRBV19
D gene: NA

CDR3 protein: ASNRAGLAGGEGYNEQF
V gene: TRBV9
D gene: TRBD2